The 28 T cell receptor beta chains listed next were all sequenced from one sample in a study of blood T cell repertoires in COVID-19. Assay used: immunoSEQ multiplex PCR; TCRdb lists only in-frame clones, some missing. This table holds fewer than 200,000 clones, 75% to 90% found once. The sample comprised peripheral blood. The receptors stem from a woman of 80 years or more with active or convalescent COVID-19.

The chain couples TRBV5-1 to TRBJ1-2; TRBD1 agrees at 7 bases. The CDR3 has 14 amino acids. CDR1 and CDR2 (germline): SGHRS, YFSETQ. V lost 3 bases, J lost 0 bases, and 2 bases stayed unmatched. DNA of the CDR3: TGCGCCAGCAGCTCCGGGACAGCTAACTATGGCTACACCTTC. Translation: CASSSGTANYGYTF. The full variable domain, rest sourced from reference TRBV5-1 and TRBJ1-2, is KAGVTQTPRYLIKTRGQQVTLSCSPISGHRSVSWYQQTPGQGLQFLFEYFSETQRNKGNFPGRFSGRQFSNSRSEMNVSTLELGDSALYLCASSSGTANYGYTFGSGTRLTVV.

The chain is built from TRBV15 and TRBJ1-1; TRBD1 is a possible D gene (5 bases). The germline CDR1 and CDR2 sequences are LNHNV and YYDKDF (reference sequence). V was trimmed by 1 base and J by 3 bases, leaving 12 bases between them. The length of the CDR3 is 15 residues. CDR3 coding DNA: TGTGCCACCAGCAGAGGGCAGGGTTGGGACACTGAAGCTTTCTTT. This codes for CATSRGQGWDTEAFF.

This clone was seen once. The rearrangement uses TRBV7-8 and TRBJ2-7; no firm D call. Germline V CDR1 and CDR2: SGHVS, FQNEAQ. Trimming left V 5 bases short and J 4 bases short, with 18 bases between. CDR3 length equals 15 residues. The DNA of the CDR3 is TGTGCCAGCAGCCATAGGAAGGATGTCGGGTACGAGCAGTACTTC. Translation: CASSHRKDVGYEQYF.

The chain has TRBV11-2 and TRBJ2-1; TRBD2 matches 11 bases. Germline loops: CDR1 SGHAT, CDR2 FQNNGV. V shed 5 bases, J shed 6 bases, and the junction held 6 bases outside the gene matches. The CDR3 runs to 15 residues. In DNA form, the CDR3 reads TGTGCCAGCAGCCCGGGACTAGCGGCGCCCAATGAGCAGTTCTTC. Translated: CASSPGLAAPNEQFF.

This clone was observed a few times. V gene TRBV30 combines with J gene TRBJ1-1; perhaps TRBD1 as D (6 bases). CDR1 is GTSNPN, CDR2 SVGIG, per germline (reference sequence). Trimming took 4 bases from V and 1 from J, leaving 13 bases between them. The CDR3 sequence is 14 residues long. The CDR3 sequence: CAWNPGHRNTEAFF. CDR3 nucleotides: TGTGCCTGGAATCCGGGACATCGGAACACTGAAGCTTTCTTT.

This sequence joins TRBV28 and TRBJ2-2; TRBD1 matches at 7 bases. CDR1 is MDHEN, CDR2 SYDVKM, per germline. The CDR3 extends over 13 amino acids. The V segment lost 5 bases and the J segment 6 bases; nucleotides outside the gene matches: 3. The CDR3 nucleotides read TGTGCCAGCAGTGGACAGGCCCCCGGGGAGCTGTTTTTT. It yields the protein CASSGQAPGELFF.

The rearrangement links TRBV24-1 to TRBJ2-7, with TRBD1 identical over 7 bases. CDR1 and CDR2 (germline): KGHDR, SFDVKD. V was pared by 2 bases and J by 7 bases, with 10 bases of the junction left unmatched. This CDR3 region has 15 residues. The CDR3 DNA reads as TGTGCCACCAGTGATTCTAGGACAGGCCGTCGGGAGCAGTACTTC. Translated, it gives CATSDSRTGRREQYF.

This clone was picked up one time. The J gene is TRBJ2-1, the V gene TRBV6-5, with 9 nucleotides matching TRBD1. This CDR3 spans 14 amino acids. V was clipped by 8 bases and J by 0 bases; unmatched bases: 2. Germline V gene lookup returns CDR1 MNHEY and CDR2 SVGAGI. This CDR3 is CASGDRVSYNEQFF. DNA for the CDR3: TGTGCCAGCGGGGACAGGGTCTCCTACAATGAGCAGTTCTTC.

The chain combines TRBV5-1 with TRBJ2-3, with 8 bases that match TRBD1. Germline lookup yields CDR1 SGHRS and CDR2 YFSETQ. J gave up 0 bases and V 4 bases, and 7 bases lay outside the gene matches. The length of the CDR3 is 16 residues. CDR3: CASSPGQGMSTDTQYF. CDR3 in DNA: TGCGCCAGCAGCCCCGGACAGGGAATGAGCACAGATACGCAGTATTTT.

V and J are TRBV5-4 and TRBJ2-2; D is possibly TRBD2 (6 bases). Germline-derived CDR1 and CDR2 are SGHNT and YYREEE (reference sequence). The CDR3 is 16 residues long. Trimming pared 3 bases from V and 1 base from J, leaving 13 bases between. CDR3 nucleotides: TGTGCCAGCAGCTCTCCGGGACTTCAGAACACCGGGGAGCTGTTTTTT. It specifies CASSSPGLQNTGELFF.

The J gene is TRBJ2-3, the V gene TRBV5-5; 7 bases are shared with TRBD2. The ends lost 6 bases at V and 0 bases at J; junction bases unmatched: 10. Germline V gene lookup returns CDR1 SGHKS and CDR2 YYEKEE (reference sequence). The CDR3 extends over 16 amino acids. The CDR3 sequence: CASTPAWRGSTDTQYF. CDR3 bases: TGTGCCAGCACTCCCGCCTGGCGGGGGAGCACAGATACGCAGTATTTT.

This chain connects TRBV6-2 or TRBV6-3 to TRBJ2-1, with D possibly being TRBD1 (6 bases). The CDR3 length is 15 residues. Trimming pared 5 bases from V and 7 bases from J, leaving 18 bases between. From germline, CDR1 is MNHEY and CDR2 SVGEGT. In nucleotides, the CDR3 is TGTGCCAGCAGTCCGGACAGTGCTTTTACAAATGAGCAGTTCTTC. Protein sequence: CASSPDSAFTNEQFF.

This clone came up once. The chain joins TRBV19 to TRBJ1-5, with TRBD1 identical over 10 bases. The CDR3 is 18 amino acids. The trim removed 6 bases at V and 2 bases at J, leaving 13 bases unmatched. The germline CDR1 and CDR2 sequences are LNHDA and SQIVND (reference sequence). CDR3 bases: TGTGCCAGTAGGCCCCCCGGGACAGGGGCTAGAGGCAATCAGCCCCAGCATTTT. Its translation is CASRPPGTGARGNQPQHF.

The chain joins TRBV6-5 to TRBJ1-5; possible D gene TRBD1, 6 bases. From germline, CDR1 is MNHEY and CDR2 SVGAGI. The CDR3 contains 14 residues. V lost 6 bases to trimming and J lost 3 bases, with 12 bases between them. In nucleotides, the CDR3 is TGTGCCAGCAGAGACAGGTTAGCCAATCAGCCCCAGCATTTT. Translation: CASRDRLANQPQHF.

This clone was detected only once. Additional DNA sequences in this sample encode the identical CDR3. CDR3 residues: CASSPRQGMNTEAFF. CDR3 sequence (DNA): TGTGCCAGCAGCCCCCGACAGGGGATGAACACTGAAGCTTTCTTT. V usage is TRBV7-9 and J usage is TRBJ1-1, with TRBD1 matching 8 bases. Trimming cost V 5 bases and J 0 bases; bases outside gene matches: 5. The CDR3 length is 15 residues. The germline V gene encodes CDR1 SEHNR and CDR2 FQNEAQ (reference sequence).

The chain's CDR3 is CASSLISGGNNSPLHF. CDR3 nucleotides: TGTGCCAGCAGCTTAATTTCAGGGGGCAATAATTCACCCCTCCACTTT. V is TRBV7-2 and J is TRBJ1-6, with TRBD1 identical over 8 bases. CDR3 size: 16 residues. Germline-derived CDR1 and CDR2 are SGHTA and FQGNSA. With 2 bases clipped from V and 5 bases from J, the junction kept 5 bases outside the gene matches.

This clone was seen a handful of times. The CDR3 DNA reads TGTGCCACCAGCAGAGATCTAGCGGCTAGCACAGATACGCAGTATTTT. The encoded protein is CATSRDLAASTDTQYF. The V gene is TRBV15, the J gene TRBJ2-3; 7 bases match TRBD2. The V gene's germline CDR1 is LNHNV and CDR2 YYDKDF (reference sequence). The CDR3 consists of 16 residues. The J segment lost 0 bases and the V segment lost 0 bases, leaving 3 bases of the junction unmatched.

The rearrangement links TRBV7-2 to TRBJ2-1, with D unclear. The CDR3 length is 15 residues. Germline lookup yields CDR1 SGHTA and CDR2 FQGNSA. V was clipped by 1 base and J by 6 bases, with 13 bases between them. The CDR3 nucleotides read TGTGCCAGCAGCTTAGATGATGTCAGATCCAATGAGCAGTTCTTC. Translating it yields CASSLDDVRSNEQFF.

The chain uses TRBV7-2 and TRBJ2-7; 7 positions match TRBD1. With 5 bases clipped from V and 3 bases from J, the junction kept 7 bases outside the gene matches. The CDR3 totals 14 residues. Germline CDR1 reads SGHTA; CDR2 reads FQGNSA. As DNA, the CDR3 is TGTGCCAGCAGCATTACAGGGGTGATCTACGAGCAGTACTTC. Its protein product is CASSITGVIYEQYF.

V and J are TRBV10-3 and TRBJ2-7, with D possibly being TRBD1 (5 bases). Deletions cut 3 bases from V and 6 bases from J, with 9 bases between. From germline, CDR1 is ENHRY and CDR2 SYGVKD. This CDR3 has 12 residues. This CDR3 reads CAISEGVIEQYF. The CDR3 region has the DNA TGTGCCATCAGTGAAGGGGTGATCGAGCAGTACTTC.

The chain recombines TRBV12-3 or TRBV12-4 with TRBJ2-1, with D maybe TRBD1 (5 bases). This CDR3 has 13 residues. Trimming removed 2 bases from V and 7 bases from J, with 9 bases in between. The CDR3 protein is CASSLQGKNEQFF. Here the CDR3 DNA reads TGTGCCAGCAGTTTACAGGGAAAGAATGAGCAGTTCTTC.

Written as DNA, the CDR3 is TGTGCCATCAGTCCAGGGACATCGAACACCGGGGAGCTGTTTTTT. Translated, it gives CAISPGTSNTGELFF. The chain links TRBV10-3 to TRBJ2-2; perhaps TRBD1 as D (6 bases). The CDR3 is made up of 15 amino acids. Trimming took off 5 bases at V and 0 bases at J, with 10 bases between the two ends. CDR1 is ENHRY and CDR2 is SYGVKD in the germline V gene.

Worth noting for this clone: At one end, the junction sequence differs from germline, possibly due to a read error. The chain couples TRBV7-7 to TRBJ2-3; TRBD2 matches 9 bases. CDR1 and CDR2 from the germline V gene are SSHAT and FNYEAQ (reference sequence). CDR3 length: 15 amino acids. The CDR3 is CASSKGLAGTDTQYF. CDR3 DNA sequence: TGTGCTAGCAGCAAGGGACTAGCAGGCACAGATACGCAGTATTTT.

The chain recombines TRBV3-1 (or the pseudogene TRBV3-2) with TRBJ1-1; D might be TRBD1 (6 bases). Germline V gene data show CDR1 as LGHDT and CDR2 as YNNKEL (reference sequence). This CDR3 has 15 amino acids. V was clipped by 7 bases and J by 2 bases, with 17 bases between them. The CDR3 sequence: CASTSGGASNTEAFF. CDR3 in DNA: TGTGCCAGCACAAGCGGGGGGGCCAGCAACACTGAAGCTTTCTTT.

The chain recombines TRBV7-9 with TRBJ1-1; TRBD1 matches 7 bases. The CDR3 contains 15 residues. The V segment lost 2 bases and the J segment 4 bases; nucleotides outside the gene matches: 7. Germline CDR1 SEHNR, CDR2 FQNEAQ (reference sequence). Written as DNA, the CDR3 is TGTGCCAGCAGCTTACTTGAGGGGGCGACCACTGAAGCTTTCTTT. Its translation is CASSLLEGATTEAFF.

CDR3 sequence (DNA): TGCGCCAGCAGCTCGGGGACAGGAATGAACTCACCCCTCCACTTT. As protein: CASSSGTGMNSPLHF. The chain has TRBV5-1 and TRBJ1-6, with 8 bases aligning to TRBD1. V lost 3 bases, J lost 10 bases, and 9 bases stayed unmatched. Germline V gives CDR1 SGHRS, CDR2 YFSETQ. The CDR3 has 15 amino acids.

This chain uses TRBV11-2 with TRBJ1-1, with 8 bases fitting TRBD1. Germline V gives CDR1 SGHAT, CDR2 FQNNGV. This CDR3 region has 11 residues. The trim removed 5 bases at V and 10 bases at J, leaving 3 bases unmatched. CDR3 loop: CASSPDRVAFF. The CDR3 DNA reads TGTGCCAGCAGCCCGGACAGGGTAGCTTTCTTT.

The V call is TRBV3-1 (or the pseudogene TRBV3-2), the J call TRBJ1-2; D unresolved. Trimming took off 2 bases at V and 4 bases at J, with 20 bases between the two ends. In germline, CDR1 is LGHDT, CDR2 YNNKEL (reference sequence). The CDR3 spans 17 residues. CDR3 amino acids: CASSQLDGYSGGYGYTF. The CDR3 DNA sequence: TGTGCCAGCAGCCAACTGGACGGATACAGCGGAGGCTATGGCTACACCTTC.